The TCR beta chain under discussion was sequenced for a study of cytomegalovirus exposure and HLA in healthy donors. Findings of the study overall: Certain indistinguishable V segments, among them TRBV6-2 and TRBV6-3, were excluded.

As concerns this clone: Its target is unknown.

The CDR3 totals 16 residues. Per the germline V gene, CDR1 is MNHNY and CDR2 is SVGAGI (reference sequence). V was trimmed by 5 bases and J by 0 bases, leaving 11 bases between them. Amplification used 60 Vbeta primers and 13 Jbeta primers. Only in-frame clones appear in the TCRdb table, and some are missing; sequencing was by immunoSEQ multiplex PCR. The ten most abundant clones cover approximately 6% of a sample with about 34,000 clones. Sequenced input: PBMCs. This TCR was sampled from a human donor in good health. The rearrangement uses TRBV6-6 and TRBJ1-6; a possible D gene is TRBD1 (5 bases). As DNA, the CDR3 is TGTGCCAGCAGTGCAGGGAGGAGCTCCTATAATTCACCCCTCCACTTT. Translated: CASSAGRSSYNSPLHF.